These 18 T cell receptor beta chains share one sample of origin, sequenced in a study of cytomegalovirus exposure and HLA in healthy donors. Vbeta (60) and Jbeta (13) primers were used in the PCR. Profiling relied on immunoSEQ multiplex PCR, and the TCRdb table lists in-frame clones only, not all of them. Here the sample spans some 130,000 clones, around 80% being singletons. Sequencing used PBMCs. These receptors originate from a man aged 40-55 years in good health and CMV-seropositive.

The genes are TRBV6-1 and TRBJ2-7; D unclear. V was cut by 0 bases and J by 3 bases, with 12 bases left in between. Germline CDR1 is MNHNS and CDR2 is SASEGT. The CDR3 has 15 residues. CDR3 DNA: TGTGCCAGCAGTGAAGCGCCAACAGATTTCTACGAGCAGTACTTC. This gives the protein CASSEAPTDFYEQYF.

This clone was observed a few times. The rearrangement uses TRBV5-1 and TRBJ1-4; D is perhaps TRBD1 (6 bases). The CDR3 spans 16 residues. Germline V CDR1 and CDR2: SGHRS, YFSETQ. Trimming stripped 0 bases from V and 7 bases from J, with 16 bases between. CDR3: CASSLVGGPDGEKLFF. The DNA of the CDR3 is TGCGCCAGCAGCTTGGTTGGGGGCCCAGACGGTGAAAAACTGTTTTTT.

The rearrangement links TRBV6-1 to TRBJ2-7, with 7 bases fitting TRBD2. The V and J ends lost 8 bases and 4 bases, in that order; junction bases with no gene match: 8. From germline, CDR1 is MNHNS and CDR2 SASEGT. The CDR3 runs 13 residues. In DNA form, the CDR3 reads TGTGCCAGCTCTCGGGGGGTGTGGTACGAGCAGTACTTC. This sequence encodes CASSRGVWYEQYF.

The V and J genes are TRBV28 and TRBJ1-2, with D perhaps TRBD1 (5 bases). This CDR3 is 14 amino acids long. V dropped 1 base and J dropped 4 bases, with 10 bases sitting between them. Germline values: CDR1 MDHEN, CDR2 SYDVKM. CDR3 sequence: CASSLLQVGYGYTF. For the CDR3, the DNA is TGTGCCAGCAGTTTATTACAGGTCGGCTATGGCTACACCTTC.

The chain joins TRBV5-1 to TRBJ2-3; D is uncertain. Trimming cost V 0 bases and J 0 bases, with 8 bases left between them. In germline, CDR1 is SGHRS, CDR2 YFSETQ. This CDR3 comprises 15 residues. The CDR3 region is CASSLVDGSTDTQYF. The CDR3 nucleotides read TGCGCCAGCAGCTTGGTCGACGGGAGCACAGATACGCAGTATTTT.

This clone has just one count. V is TRBV6-1 and J is TRBJ2-7, with TRBD1 as a possible D gene (6 bases). The CDR3 totals 12 residues. V dropped 5 bases and J dropped 7 bases, with 12 bases sitting between them. CDR1 is MNHNS, CDR2 SASEGT, per germline. In DNA form, the CDR3 reads TGTGCCAGCAGTCCCCCCAGGGGTGAGCAGTACTTC. The encoded protein is CASSPPRGEQYF.

This clone was observed a single time. The rearrangement joins TRBV7-9 to TRBJ1-5, with a tentative D call TRBD1 (5 bases). This CDR3 has 15 residues. V lost 5 bases, J lost 6 bases, and 17 bases lay in between. Germline assignment: CDR1 SEHNR and CDR2 FQNEAQ (reference sequence). The CDR3 sequence: CASSPLGGEGQPQHF. In nucleotides, the CDR3 is TGTGCCAGCAGCCCCCTTGGAGGGGAAGGTCAGCCCCAGCATTTT.

This rearrangement joins TRBV19 to TRBJ1-5; perhaps TRBD1 as D (6 bases). V lost 5 bases to trimming and J lost 0 bases, with 11 bases between them. In germline, CDR1 is LNHDA, CDR2 SQIVND (reference sequence). The CDR3 length is 15 residues. CDR3: CASSFGQYSNQPQHF. The CDR3 region has the DNA TGTGCCAGTAGTTTTGGACAGTATAGCAATCAGCCCCAGCATTTT.

The V and J genes are TRBV12-5 and TRBJ2-1, with 12 bases matching TRBD2. This CDR3 contains 15 residues. Germline CDR1 and CDR2: LGHNT and FRNRAP. J was trimmed by 6 bases and V by 5 bases; bases with no gene match: 5. CDR3 nucleotide sequence: TGTGCTAGTGGTCCCGGACTAGCGGGACTCAATGAGCAGTTCTTC. This translates into CASGPGLAGLNEQFF.

The rearrangement uses TRBV25-1 and TRBJ1-2; maybe TRBD1 (6 bases). Germline lookup yields CDR1 MGHDK and CDR2 SYGVNS. CDR3 length equals 14 residues. Deletions cut 6 bases from V and 8 bases from J, with 19 bases between. The CDR3 region has the DNA TGTGCCAGCAGCGCCGGGAACAGGGTCTGGGGCTACACCTTC. Translation gives CASSAGNRVWGYTF.

The V gene is TRBV27, the J gene TRBJ2-5, with a possible D match to TRBD2 (5 bases). Per the germline V gene, CDR1 is MNHEY and CDR2 is SMNVEV (reference sequence). Trimming shortened V by 4 bases and J by 5 bases, and 11 bases separated the two germline ends. The CDR3 length is 13 residues. CDR3 protein: CASSSDYEETQYF. DNA of the CDR3: TGTGCCAGCAGTTCCGACTATGAGGAGACCCAGTACTTC.

This clone appeared a single time. The V and J genes are TRBV6-5 and TRBJ1-2; no clear D gene. The CDR3 length is 13 residues. Trimming pared 8 bases from V and 4 bases from J, leaving 14 bases between. Germline V gene sequence: CDR1 MNHEY, CDR2 SVGAGI. Here the CDR3 reads CASSKAGGYGYTF. In DNA form, the CDR3 reads TGTGCCAGCTCGAAGGCAGGTGGCTATGGCTACACCTTC.

CDR3: CASSLQGVDGYTF. In DNA, the CDR3 is TGTGCCAGCAGCTTACAGGGGGTAGATGGCTACACCTTC. V and J are TRBV5-6 and TRBJ1-2, with 8 bases that match TRBD1. CDR1 is SGHDT and CDR2 is YYEEEE in the germline V gene. V trimming: 2 bases; J trimming: 6 bases; junction bases outside the gene matches: 3. The CDR3 contains 13 residues. Based on the CDR3 plus reference TRBV5-6 and TRBJ1-2, the full variable domain is DAGVTQSPTHLIKTRGQQVTLRCSPKSGHDTVSWYQQALGQGPQFIFQYYEEEERQRGNFPDRFSGHQFPNYSSELNVNALLLGDSALYLCASSLQGVDGYTFGSGTRLTVV.

The chain uses TRBV28 and TRBJ1-2; weak D call: TRBD1 (6 bases). Germline V lookup: CDR1 MDHEN, CDR2 SYDVKM. The CDR3 is made up of 15 amino acids. Trimming shortened V by 3 bases and J by 0 bases, and 11 bases separated the two germline ends. DNA of the CDR3: TGTGCCAGCAGTTTCCTGACAGGATCTAACTATGGCTACACCTTC. Its translation: CASSFLTGSNYGYTF.

This sequence joins TRBV5-1 and TRBJ1-2; TRBD1 agrees at 8 bases. Germline V lookup: CDR1 SGHRS, CDR2 YFSETQ. The CDR3 has 14 amino acids. V lost 0 bases and J lost 7; bases outside the gene matches: 5. DNA for the CDR3: TGCGCCAGCAGCTTGGAGGACAGGGTGGGTGGCTACACCTTC. It codes for CASSLEDRVGGYTF.

The chain links TRBV4-2 to TRBJ2-1; 13 positions agree with TRBD2. With V trimmed by 8 bases and J by 7 bases, 2 bases remained unmatched. Germline assignment: CDR1 LGHNA and CDR2 YNFKEQ. This CDR3 spans 13 amino acids. CDR3: CASGLAGVNEQFF. The CDR3 DNA reads TGTGCCAGCGGACTAGCGGGAGTGAATGAGCAGTTCTTC.

Details on this clone: At one boundary the junction diverges from the germline segment, which might be a read error. Other DNA sequences of this sample code for an identical CDR3. This chain uses TRBV19 with TRBJ2-2; 10 bases line up with TRBD1. Per the germline V gene, CDR1 is LNHDA and CDR2 is SQIVND (reference sequence). The CDR3 runs to 16 residues. CDR3 coding DNA: TGTGCCAGTAGTCCCGGGACAGGGGTGAACACTGGGGAGCTGTTTTTT. Its protein is CASSPGTGVNTGELFF.

The chain couples TRBV29-1 to TRBJ2-7, with D maybe TRBD1 (6 bases). CDR1 is SQVTM and CDR2 is ANQGSEA in the germline V gene. V lost 5 bases, J lost 6 bases, and 11 bases lay in between. The CDR3 sequence is 11 residues long. CDR3: CSVYRESEQYF. In nucleotides, the CDR3 is TGCAGCGTTTACAGGGAAAGCGAGCAGTACTTC.